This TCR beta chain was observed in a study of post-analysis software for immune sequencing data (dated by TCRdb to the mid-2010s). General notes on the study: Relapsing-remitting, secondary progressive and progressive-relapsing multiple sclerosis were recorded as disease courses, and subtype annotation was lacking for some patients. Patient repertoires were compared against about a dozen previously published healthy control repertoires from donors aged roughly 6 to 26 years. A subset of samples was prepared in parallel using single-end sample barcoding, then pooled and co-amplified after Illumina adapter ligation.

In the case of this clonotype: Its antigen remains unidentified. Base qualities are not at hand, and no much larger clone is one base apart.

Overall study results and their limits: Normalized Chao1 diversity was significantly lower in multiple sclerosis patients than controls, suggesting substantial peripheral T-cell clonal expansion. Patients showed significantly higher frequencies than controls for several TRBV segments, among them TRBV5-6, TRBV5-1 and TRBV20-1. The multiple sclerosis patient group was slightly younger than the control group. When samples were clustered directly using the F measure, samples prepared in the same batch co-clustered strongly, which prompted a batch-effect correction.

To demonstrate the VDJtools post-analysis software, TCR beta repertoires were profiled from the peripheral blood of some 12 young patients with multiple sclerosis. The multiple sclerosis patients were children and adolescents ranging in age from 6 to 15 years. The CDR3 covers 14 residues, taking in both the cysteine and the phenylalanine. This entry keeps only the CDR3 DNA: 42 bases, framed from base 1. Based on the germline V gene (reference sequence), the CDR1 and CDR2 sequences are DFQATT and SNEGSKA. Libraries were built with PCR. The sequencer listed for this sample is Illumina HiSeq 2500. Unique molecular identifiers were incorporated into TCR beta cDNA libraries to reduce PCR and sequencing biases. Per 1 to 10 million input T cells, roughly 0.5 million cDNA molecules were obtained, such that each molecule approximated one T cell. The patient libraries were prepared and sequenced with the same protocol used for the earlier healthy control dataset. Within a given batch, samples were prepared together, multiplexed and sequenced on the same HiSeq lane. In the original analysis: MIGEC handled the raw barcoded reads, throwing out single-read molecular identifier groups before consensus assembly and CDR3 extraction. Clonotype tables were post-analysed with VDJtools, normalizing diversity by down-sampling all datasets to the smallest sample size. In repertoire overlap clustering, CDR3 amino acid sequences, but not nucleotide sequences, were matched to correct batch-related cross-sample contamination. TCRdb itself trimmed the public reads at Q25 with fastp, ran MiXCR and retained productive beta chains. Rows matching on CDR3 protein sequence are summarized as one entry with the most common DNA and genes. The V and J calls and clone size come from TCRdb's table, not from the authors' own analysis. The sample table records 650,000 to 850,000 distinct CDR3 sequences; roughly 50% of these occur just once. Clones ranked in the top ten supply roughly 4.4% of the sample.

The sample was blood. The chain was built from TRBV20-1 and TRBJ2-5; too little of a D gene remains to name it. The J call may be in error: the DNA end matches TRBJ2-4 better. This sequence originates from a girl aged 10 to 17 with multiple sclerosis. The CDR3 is CSGTLELSTGIQYF. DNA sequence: TGCAGTGGGACGTTGGAGTTGAGTACGGGCATTCAGTACTTC.